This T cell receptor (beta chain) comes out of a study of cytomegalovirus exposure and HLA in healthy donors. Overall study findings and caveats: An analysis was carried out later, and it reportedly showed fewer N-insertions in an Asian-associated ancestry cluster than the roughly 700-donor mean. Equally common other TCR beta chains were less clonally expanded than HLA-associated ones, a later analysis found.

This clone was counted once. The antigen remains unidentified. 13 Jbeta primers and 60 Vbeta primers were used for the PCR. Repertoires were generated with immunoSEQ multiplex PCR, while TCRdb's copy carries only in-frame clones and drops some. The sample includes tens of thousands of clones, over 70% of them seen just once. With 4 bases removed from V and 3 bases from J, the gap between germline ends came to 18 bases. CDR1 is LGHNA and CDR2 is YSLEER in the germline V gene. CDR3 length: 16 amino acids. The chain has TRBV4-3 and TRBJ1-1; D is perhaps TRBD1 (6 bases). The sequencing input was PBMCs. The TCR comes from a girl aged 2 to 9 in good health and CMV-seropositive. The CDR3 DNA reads TGCGCCAGCAGCCGACGTTCACAGGGAGTTTACACTGAAGCTTTCTTT. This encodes CASSRRSQGVYTEAFF.